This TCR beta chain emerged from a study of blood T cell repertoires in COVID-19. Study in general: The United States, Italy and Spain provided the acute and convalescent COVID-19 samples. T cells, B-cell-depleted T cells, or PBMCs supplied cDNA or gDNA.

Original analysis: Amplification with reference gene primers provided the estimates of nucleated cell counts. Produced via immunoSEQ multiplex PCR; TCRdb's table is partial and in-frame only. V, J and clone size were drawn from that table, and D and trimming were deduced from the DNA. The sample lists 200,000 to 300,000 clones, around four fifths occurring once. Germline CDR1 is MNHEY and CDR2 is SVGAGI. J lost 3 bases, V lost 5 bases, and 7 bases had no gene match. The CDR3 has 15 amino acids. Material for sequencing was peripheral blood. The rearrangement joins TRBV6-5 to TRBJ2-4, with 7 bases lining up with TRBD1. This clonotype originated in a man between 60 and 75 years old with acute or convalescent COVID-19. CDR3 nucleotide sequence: TGTGCCAGCAGTCACAGGGGTCTTATCAAAAACATTCAGTACTTC. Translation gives CASSHRGLIKNIQYF.